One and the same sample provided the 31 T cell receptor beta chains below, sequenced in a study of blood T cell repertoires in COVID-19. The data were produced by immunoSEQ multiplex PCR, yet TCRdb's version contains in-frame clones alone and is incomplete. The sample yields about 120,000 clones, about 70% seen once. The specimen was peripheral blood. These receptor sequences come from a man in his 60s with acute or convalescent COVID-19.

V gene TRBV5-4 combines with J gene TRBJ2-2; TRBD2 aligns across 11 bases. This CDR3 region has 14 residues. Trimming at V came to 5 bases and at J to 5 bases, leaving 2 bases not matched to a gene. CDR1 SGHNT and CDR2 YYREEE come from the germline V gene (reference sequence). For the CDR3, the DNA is TGTGCCAGCAGTAGCGGGGGGGCGACCGGGGAGCTGTTTTTT. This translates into CASSSGGATGELFF.

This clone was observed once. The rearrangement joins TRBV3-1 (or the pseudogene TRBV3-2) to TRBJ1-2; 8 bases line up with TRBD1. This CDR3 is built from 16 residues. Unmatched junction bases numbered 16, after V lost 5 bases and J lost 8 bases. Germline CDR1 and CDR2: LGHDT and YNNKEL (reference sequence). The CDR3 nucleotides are TGTGCCAGCAGCAAACCATCTCCCGGGACAGGCAAAGGCTACACCTTC. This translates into CASSKPSPGTGKGYTF.

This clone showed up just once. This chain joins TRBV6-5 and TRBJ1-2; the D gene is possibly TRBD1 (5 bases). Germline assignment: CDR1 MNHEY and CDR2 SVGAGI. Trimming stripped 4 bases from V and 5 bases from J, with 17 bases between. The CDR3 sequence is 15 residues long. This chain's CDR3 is CASSLSGTWTYGYTF. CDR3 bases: TGTGCCAGCAGTTTATCCGGGACTTGGACGTATGGCTACACCTTC.

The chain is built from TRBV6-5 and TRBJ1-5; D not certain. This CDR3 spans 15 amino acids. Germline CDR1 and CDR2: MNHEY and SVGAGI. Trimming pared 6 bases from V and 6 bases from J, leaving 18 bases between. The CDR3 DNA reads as TGTGCCAGCAGCCCAAGAACGGGAGCAACTCAGCCCCAGCATTTT. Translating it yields CASSPRTGATQPQHF.

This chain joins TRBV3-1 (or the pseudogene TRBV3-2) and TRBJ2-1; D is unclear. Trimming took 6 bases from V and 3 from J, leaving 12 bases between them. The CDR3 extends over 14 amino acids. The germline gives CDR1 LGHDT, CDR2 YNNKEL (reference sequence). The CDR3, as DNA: TGTGCCAGCAGGAGGCAGACGAACTACAATGAGCAGTTCTTC. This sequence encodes CASRRQTNYNEQFF.

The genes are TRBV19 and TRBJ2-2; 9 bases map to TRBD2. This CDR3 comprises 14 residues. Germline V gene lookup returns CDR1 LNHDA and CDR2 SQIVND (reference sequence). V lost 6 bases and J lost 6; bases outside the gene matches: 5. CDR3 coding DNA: TGTGCCAGTAGATTAGCGGGGGCGGCCGGGGAGCTGTTTTTT. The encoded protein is CASRLAGAAGELFF.

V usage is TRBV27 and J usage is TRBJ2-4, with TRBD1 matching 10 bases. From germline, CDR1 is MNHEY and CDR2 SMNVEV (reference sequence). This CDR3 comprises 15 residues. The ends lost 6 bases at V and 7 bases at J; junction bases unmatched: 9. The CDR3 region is CASSSARTGGNIQYF. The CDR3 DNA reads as TGTGCCAGCAGCTCCGCCAGGACAGGGGGGAACATTCAGTACTTC.

CDR3 in amino acids: CASRYGQARTDTQYF. The CDR3 coding sequence is TGTGCCAGCAGATACGGACAGGCTCGCACAGATACGCAGTATTTT. The J gene is TRBJ2-3, the V gene TRBV7-8; 7 nucleotides match TRBD1. The CDR3 totals 15 residues. The trim removed 6 bases at V and 1 base at J, leaving 7 bases unmatched. Per germline, CDR1 SGHVS and CDR2 FQNEAQ.

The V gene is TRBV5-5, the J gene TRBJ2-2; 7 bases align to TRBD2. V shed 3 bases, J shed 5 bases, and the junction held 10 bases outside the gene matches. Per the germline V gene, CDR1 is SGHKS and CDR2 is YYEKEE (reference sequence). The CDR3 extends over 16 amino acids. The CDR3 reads CASSSGGSVWTGELFF. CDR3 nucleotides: TGTGCCAGCAGCTCCGGGGGGTCGGTATGGACCGGGGAGCTGTTTTTT.

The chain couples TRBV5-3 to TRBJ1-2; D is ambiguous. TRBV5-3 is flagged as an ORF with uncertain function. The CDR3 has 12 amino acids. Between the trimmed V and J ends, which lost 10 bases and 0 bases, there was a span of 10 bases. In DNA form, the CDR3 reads TGTGCCGTGAGGACTGCTAACTATGGCTACACCTTC. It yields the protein CAVRTANYGYTF.

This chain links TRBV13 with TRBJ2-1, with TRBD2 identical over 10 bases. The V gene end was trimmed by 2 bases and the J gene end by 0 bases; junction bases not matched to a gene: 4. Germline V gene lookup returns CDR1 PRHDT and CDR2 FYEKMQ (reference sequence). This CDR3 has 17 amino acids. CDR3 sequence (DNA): TGTGCCAGCAGCTTAATAGCGGGGGGTATCTCCTACAATGAGCAGTTCTTC. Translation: CASSLIAGGISYNEQFF.

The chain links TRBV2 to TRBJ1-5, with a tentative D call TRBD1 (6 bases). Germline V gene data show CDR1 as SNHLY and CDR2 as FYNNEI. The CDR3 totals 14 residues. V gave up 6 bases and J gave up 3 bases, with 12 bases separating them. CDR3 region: CASSKGQYNQPQHF. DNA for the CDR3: TGTGCCAGCAGCAAAGGACAGTACAATCAGCCCCAGCATTTT.

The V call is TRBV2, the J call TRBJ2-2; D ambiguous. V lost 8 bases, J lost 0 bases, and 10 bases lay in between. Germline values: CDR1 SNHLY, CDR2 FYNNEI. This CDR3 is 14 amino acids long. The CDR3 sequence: CASLFEANTGELFF. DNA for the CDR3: TGTGCCAGCTTATTTGAGGCGAACACCGGGGAGCTGTTTTTT.

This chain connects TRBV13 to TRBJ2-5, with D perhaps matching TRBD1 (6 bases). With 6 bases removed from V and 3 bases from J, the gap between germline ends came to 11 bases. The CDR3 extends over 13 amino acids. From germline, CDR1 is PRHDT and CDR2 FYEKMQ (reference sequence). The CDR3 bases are TGTGCCAGCAGAGGGGGTGGGGAAGAGACCCAGTACTTC. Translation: CASRGGGEETQYF.

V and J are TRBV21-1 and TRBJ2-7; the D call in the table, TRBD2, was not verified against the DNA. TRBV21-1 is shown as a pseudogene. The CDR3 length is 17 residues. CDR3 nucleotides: TGTGCCAGCAGCAAAGCCTGCGCGGGGGGCCTTTCCTACGAGCAGTACTTC. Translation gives CASSKACAGGLSYEQYF.

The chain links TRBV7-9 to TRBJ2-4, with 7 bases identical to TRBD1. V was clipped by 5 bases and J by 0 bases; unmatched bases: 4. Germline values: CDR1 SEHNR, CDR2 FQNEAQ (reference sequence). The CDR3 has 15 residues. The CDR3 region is CASSPTGQAKNIQYF. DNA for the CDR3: TGTGCCAGCAGCCCGACAGGGCAAGCCAAAAACATTCAGTACTTC.

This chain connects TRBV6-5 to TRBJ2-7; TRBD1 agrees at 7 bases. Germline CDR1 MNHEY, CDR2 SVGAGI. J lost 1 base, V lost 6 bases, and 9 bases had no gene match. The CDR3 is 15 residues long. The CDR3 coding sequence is TGTGCCAGCAGACCCGGACAGGTCGGGTCCTACGAGCAGTACTTC. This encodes CASRPGQVGSYEQYF.

The chain's CDR3 is CASSQGRTGELFF. The CDR3 DNA sequence: TGTGCCAGCAGCCAGGGGCGCACCGGGGAGCTGTTTTTT. The chain joins TRBV4-2 to TRBJ2-2, with D possibly being TRBD1 (5 bases). Germline CDR1 is LGHNA and CDR2 is YNFKEQ. This CDR3 is 13 amino acids long. V gave up 3 bases and J gave up 4 bases, with 6 bases separating them.

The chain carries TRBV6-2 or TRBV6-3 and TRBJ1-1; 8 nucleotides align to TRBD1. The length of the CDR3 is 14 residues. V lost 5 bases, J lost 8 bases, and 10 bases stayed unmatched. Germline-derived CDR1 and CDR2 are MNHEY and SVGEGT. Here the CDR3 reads CASSRSGGGSEAFF. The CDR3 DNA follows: TGTGCCAGCAGTAGGTCAGGGGGCGGAAGCGAAGCTTTCTTT.

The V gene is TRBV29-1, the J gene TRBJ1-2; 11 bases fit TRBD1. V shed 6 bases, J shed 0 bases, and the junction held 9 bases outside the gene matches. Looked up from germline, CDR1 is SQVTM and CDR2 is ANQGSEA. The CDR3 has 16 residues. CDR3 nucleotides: TGCAGCGTGGCATCCGGGACAGGGGGAGCTAACTATGGCTACACCTTC. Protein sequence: CSVASGTGGANYGYTF.

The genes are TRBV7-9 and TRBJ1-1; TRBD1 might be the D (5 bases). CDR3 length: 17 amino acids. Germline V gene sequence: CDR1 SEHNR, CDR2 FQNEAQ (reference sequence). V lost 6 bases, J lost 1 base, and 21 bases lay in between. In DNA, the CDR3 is TGTGCCAGCAGTCACCTGACCTCGGGGAGGGGGAACACTGAAGCTTTCTTT. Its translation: CASSHLTSGRGNTEAFF.

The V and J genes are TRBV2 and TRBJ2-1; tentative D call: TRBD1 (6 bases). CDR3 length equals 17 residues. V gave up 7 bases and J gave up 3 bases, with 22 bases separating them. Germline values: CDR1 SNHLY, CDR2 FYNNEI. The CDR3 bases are TGTGCCAGCACCCGGGACCAGGGGTCAGGCGGCTACAATGAGCAGTTCTTC. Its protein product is CASTRDQGSGGYNEQFF.

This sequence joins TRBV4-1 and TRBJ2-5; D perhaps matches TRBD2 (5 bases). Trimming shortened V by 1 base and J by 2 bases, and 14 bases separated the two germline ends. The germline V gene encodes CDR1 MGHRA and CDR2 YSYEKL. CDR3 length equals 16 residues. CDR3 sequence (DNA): TGCGCCAGCAGCCAAGGGCGAGGGAACTGGCAAGAGACCCAGTACTTC. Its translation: CASSQGRGNWQETQYF.

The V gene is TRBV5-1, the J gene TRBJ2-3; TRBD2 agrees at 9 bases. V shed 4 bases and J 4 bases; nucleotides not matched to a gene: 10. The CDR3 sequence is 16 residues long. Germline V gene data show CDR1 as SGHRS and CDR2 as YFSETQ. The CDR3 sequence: CASSLRTSGSADTQYF. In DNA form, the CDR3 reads TGCGCCAGCAGCCTTCGAACTAGCGGGTCAGCAGATACGCAGTATTTT.

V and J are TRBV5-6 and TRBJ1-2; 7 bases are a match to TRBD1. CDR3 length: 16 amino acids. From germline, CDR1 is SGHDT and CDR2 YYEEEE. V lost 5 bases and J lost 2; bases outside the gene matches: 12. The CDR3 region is CASSFKPGQRNYGYTF. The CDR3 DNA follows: TGTGCCAGCAGTTTCAAACCGGGACAGAGGAACTATGGCTACACCTTC.

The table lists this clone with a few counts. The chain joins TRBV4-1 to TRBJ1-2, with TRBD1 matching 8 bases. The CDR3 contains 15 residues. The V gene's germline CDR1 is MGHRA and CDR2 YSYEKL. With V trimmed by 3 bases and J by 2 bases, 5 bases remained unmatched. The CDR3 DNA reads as TGCGCCAGCAGCCAGTCGACAGGGGTCAACTATGGCTACACCTTC. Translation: CASSQSTGVNYGYTF.

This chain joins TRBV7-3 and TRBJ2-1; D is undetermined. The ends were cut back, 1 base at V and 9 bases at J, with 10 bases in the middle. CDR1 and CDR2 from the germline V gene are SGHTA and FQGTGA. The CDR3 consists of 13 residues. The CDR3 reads CASSLNPPGEQFF. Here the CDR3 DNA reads TGTGCCAGCAGCTTAAACCCGCCCGGTGAGCAGTTCTTC.

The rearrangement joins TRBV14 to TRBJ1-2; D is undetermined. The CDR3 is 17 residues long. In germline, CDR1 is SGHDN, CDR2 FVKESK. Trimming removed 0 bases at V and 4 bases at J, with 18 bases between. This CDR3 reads CASSQDPRGQDGYGYTF. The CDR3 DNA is TGTGCCAGCAGCCAAGACCCCCGAGGGCAGGACGGCTATGGCTACACCTTC.

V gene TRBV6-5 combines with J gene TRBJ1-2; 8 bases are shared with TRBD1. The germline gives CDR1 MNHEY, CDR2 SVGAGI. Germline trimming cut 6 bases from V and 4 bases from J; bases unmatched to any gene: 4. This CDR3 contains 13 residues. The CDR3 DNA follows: TGTGCCAGCAGGGACAGGGACATCTATGGCTACACCTTC. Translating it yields CASRDRDIYGYTF.

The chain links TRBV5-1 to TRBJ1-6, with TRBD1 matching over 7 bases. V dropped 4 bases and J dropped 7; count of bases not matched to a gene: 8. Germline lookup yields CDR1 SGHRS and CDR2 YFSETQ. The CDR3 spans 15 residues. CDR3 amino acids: CASSQGWDRNSPLHF. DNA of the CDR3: TGCGCCAGCAGCCAAGGGTGGGACAGAAATTCACCCCTCCACTTT.

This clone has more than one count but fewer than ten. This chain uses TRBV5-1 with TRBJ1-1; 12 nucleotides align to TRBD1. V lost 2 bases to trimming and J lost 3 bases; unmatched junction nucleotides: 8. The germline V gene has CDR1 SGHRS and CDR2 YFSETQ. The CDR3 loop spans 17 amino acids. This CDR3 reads CASSFGTGGRDDTEAFF. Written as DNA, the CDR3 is TGCGCCAGCAGCTTCGGGACAGGGGGCAGGGACGACACTGAAGCTTTCTTT.